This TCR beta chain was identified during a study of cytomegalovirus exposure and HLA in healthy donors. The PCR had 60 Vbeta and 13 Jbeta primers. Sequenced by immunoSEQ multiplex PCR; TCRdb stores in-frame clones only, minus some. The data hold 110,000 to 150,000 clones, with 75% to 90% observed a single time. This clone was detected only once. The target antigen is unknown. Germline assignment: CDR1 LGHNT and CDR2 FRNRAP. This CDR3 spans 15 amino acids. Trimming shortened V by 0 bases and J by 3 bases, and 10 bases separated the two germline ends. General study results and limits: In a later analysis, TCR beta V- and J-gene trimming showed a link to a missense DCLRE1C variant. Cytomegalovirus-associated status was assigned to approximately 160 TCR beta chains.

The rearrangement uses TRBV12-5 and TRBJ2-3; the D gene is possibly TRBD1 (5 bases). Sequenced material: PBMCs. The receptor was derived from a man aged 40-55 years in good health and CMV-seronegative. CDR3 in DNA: TGTGCTAGTGGTTTGGTACTTGGGGCTACAGATACGCAGTATTTT. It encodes CASGLVLGATDTQYF.